This entry is about one T cell receptor beta chain. The antigen is not known. Starting from about 0.5 ug of total RNA, TCR beta cDNA was produced with a primer in the constant region. Modified slightly, ARM-PCR produced TCR beta libraries over three nested multiplex PCR rounds. The study ran its first two PCR rounds for roughly 9 cycles each, using TRBV1-TRBV30 forward primers and a C-beta reverse primer. TCRdb passed the multiplex PCR reads through MiXCR, listing each CDR3 protein once. Of about 320,000 distinct CDR3 sequences detected, roughly 60% appear once; the ten largest clones hold 15% to 20%. Alongside blood RNA obtained from unsorted whole blood, germline DNA was also extracted. This sample is part of a study of tumor-infiltrating lymphocytes in primary liver carcinoma. The wider study: Resection treated the patients' primary liver carcinoma. T1-T3 N0M0 was the stage of the tumors, which were about 4.2 to 11 cm across.

CDR3 length: 17 residues. The germline V gene has CDR1 MNHEY and CDR2 SVGAGI. Trimming removed 2 bases from V and 3 bases from J; junction bases left unmatched: 10. The study's findings and limits: Tumor-adjacent and tumor-blood pairs overlapped less than tumor region pairs did.

Material for sequencing was peripheral blood. The chain carries TRBV6-5 and TRBJ1-5; TRBD1 agrees at 7 bases. This TCR came from a woman in her thirties with primary liver carcinoma and hepatitis B virus infection. Here the CDR3 reads CASSYGGVQGTNQPQHF. In DNA form, the CDR3 reads TGTGCCAGCAGTTACGGGGGGGTACAGGGGACCAATCAGCCCCAGCATTTT.